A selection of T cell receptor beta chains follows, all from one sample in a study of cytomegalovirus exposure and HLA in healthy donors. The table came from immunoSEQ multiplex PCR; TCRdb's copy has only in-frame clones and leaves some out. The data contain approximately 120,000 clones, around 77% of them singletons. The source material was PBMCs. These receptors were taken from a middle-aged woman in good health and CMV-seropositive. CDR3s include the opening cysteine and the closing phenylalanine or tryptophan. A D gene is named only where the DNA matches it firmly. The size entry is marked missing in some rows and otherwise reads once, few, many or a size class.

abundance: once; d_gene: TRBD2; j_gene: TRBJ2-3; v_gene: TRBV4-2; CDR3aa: CASSQGRATDTQYF; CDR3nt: TGTGCCAGCAGCCAGGGGAGGGCGACAGATACGCAGTATTTT
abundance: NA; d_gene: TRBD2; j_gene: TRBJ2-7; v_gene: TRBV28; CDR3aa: CASYRGGSGSYEQYF; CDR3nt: TGTGCCAGTTATAGGGGAGGTAGCGGGAGCTACGAGCAGTACTTC
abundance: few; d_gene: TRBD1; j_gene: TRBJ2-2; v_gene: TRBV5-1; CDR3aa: CASSRRQGAMNTGELFF; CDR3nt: TGCGCCAGCAGCCGACGACAGGGGGCTATGAACACCGGGGAGCTGTTTTTT
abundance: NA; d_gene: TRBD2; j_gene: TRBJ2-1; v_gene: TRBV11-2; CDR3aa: CASEAGGGGEQFF; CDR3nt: TGTGCCAGCGAAGCGGGAGGTGGGGGGGAGCAGTTCTTC
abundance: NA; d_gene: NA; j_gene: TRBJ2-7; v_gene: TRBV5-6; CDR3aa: CASSRGGTLAVEQYF; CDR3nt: TGTGCCAGCAGCCGTGGCGGGACTCTGGCGGTGGAGCAGTACTTC
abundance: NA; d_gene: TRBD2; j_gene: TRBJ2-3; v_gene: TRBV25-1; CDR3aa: CASTDSGRGGTQYF; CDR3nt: TGTGCCAGCACCGATAGCGGGAGAGGGGGTACGCAGTATTTT
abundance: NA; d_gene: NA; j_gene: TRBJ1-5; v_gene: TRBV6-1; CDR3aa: CASSERWADSNQPQHF; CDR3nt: TGTGCCAGCAGTGAAAGGTGGGCTGATAGCAATCAGCCCCAGCATTTT
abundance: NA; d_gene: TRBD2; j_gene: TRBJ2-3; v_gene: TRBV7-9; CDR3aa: CSSSPRAGRDTDTQYF; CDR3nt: TGTTCCAGCAGCCCGCGGGCAGGGAGGGACACAGATACGCAGTATTTT
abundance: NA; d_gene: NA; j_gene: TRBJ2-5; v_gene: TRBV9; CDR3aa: CASSPRFTDPETQYF; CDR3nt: TGTGCCAGCAGCCCCCGCTTTACTGATCCAGAGACCCAGTACTTC
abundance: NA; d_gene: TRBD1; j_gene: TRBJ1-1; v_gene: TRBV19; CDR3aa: CASRADRGQDTEAFF; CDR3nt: TGTGCCAGTAGGGCCGACAGGGGGCAAGACACTGAAGCTTTCTTT
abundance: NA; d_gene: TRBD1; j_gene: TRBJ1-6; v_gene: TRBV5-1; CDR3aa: CASSLTGGGSPLHF; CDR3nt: TGCGCCAGCAGCCTGACAGGGGGCGGCTCACCCCTCCACTTT
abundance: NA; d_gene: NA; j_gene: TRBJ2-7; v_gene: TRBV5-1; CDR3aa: CASSWVTGNGGEQYF; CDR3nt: TGCGCCAGCAGCTGGGTCACAGGGAACGGTGGCGAGCAGTACTTC
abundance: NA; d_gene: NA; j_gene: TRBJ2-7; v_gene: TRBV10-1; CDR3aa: CASSYDYDYEQYF; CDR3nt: TGCGCCAGCAGTTATGACTATGACTACGAGCAGTACTTC
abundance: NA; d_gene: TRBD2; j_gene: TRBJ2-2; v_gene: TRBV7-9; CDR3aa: CASSLAGGRAGTGELFF; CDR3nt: TGTGCCAGCAGCTTAGCCGGTGGGAGGGCCGGAACCGGGGAGCTGTTTTTT
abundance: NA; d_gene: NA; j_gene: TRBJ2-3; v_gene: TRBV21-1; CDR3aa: CASSKAGRQGHTDTQYF; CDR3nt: TGTGCCAGCAGCAAAGCCGGGAGACAGGGGCACACAGATACGCAGTATTTT
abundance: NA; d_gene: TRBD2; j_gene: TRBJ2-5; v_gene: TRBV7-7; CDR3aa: CASSPSGIQETQYF; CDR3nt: TGTGCTAGCAGCCCCAGCGGGATACAAGAGACCCAGTACTTC
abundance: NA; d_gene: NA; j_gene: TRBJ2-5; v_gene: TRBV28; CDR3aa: CASSFVRGEETQYF; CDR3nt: TGTGCCAGCAGTTTTGTACGGGGAGAAGAGACCCAGTACTTC
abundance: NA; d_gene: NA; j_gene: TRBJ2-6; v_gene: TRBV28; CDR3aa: CASSEGGVGANVLTF; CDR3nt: TGTGCCAGCAGTGAAGGAGGGGTCGGGGCCAACGTCCTGACTTTC
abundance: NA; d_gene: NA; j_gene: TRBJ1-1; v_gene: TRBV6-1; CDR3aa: CASSASQGNTEAFF; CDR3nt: TGTGCCAGCAGTGCCTCACAGGGAAACACTGAAGCTTTCTTT
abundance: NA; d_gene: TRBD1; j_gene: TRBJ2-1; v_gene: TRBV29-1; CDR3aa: CSGYRGTGGTNEQFF; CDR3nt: TGCAGCGGCTATAGGGGGACAGGGGGCACAAATGAGCAGTTCTTC
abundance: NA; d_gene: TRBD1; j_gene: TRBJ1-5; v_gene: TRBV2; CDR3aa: CASSEGRGGNQPQHF; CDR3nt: TGTGCCAGCAGTGAGGGCAGGGGGGGCAATCAGCCCCAGCATTTT
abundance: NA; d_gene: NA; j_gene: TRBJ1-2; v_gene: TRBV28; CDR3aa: CASSSPGVNYGYTF; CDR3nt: TGTGCCAGCAGTTCTCCCGGGGTCAACTATGGCTACACCTTC
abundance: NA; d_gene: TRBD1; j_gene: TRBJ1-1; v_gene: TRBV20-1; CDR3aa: CSADRGTEAFF; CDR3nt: TGCAGTGCTGACAGGGGCACTGAAGCTTTCTTT
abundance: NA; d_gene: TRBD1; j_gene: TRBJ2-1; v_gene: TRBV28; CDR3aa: CASSFQGQGAYGQFF; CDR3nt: TGTGCCAGCAGTTTCCAGGGACAGGGGGCCTACGGGCAGTTCTTC
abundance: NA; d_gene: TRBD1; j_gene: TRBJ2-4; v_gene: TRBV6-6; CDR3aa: CASSPRQGGKNIQYF; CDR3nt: TGTGCCAGCAGTCCTAGACAGGGGGGGAAAAACATTCAGTACTTC
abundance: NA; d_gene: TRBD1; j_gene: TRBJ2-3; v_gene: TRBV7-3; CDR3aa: CASSLGQGTDTQYF; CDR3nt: TGTGCCAGCAGCTTGGGACAGGGAACAGATACGCAGTATTTT
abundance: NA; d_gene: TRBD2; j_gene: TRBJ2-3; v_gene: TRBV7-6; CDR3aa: CASSFGLAETTLSTDTQYF; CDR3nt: TGTGCCAGCAGCTTCGGCCTAGCGGAGACGACTCTTAGCACAGATACGCAGTATTTT
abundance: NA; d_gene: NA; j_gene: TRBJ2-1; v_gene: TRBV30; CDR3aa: CAWSVPGMDEQFF; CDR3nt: TGTGCCTGGAGTGTGCCGGGGATGGATGAGCAGTTCTTC
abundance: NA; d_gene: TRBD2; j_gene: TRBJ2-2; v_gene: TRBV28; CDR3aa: CASSPRTSGYTGELFF; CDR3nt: TGTGCCAGCAGTCCCCGGACTAGCGGTTACACCGGGGAGCTGTTTTTT
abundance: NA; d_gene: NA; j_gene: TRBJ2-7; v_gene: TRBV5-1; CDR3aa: CASSRDLSSYEQYF; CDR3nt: TGCGCCAGCAGCAGGGACTTGAGCTCCTACGAGCAGTACTTC
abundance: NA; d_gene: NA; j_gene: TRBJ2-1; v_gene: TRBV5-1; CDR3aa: CASSLGRDNEQFF; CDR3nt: TGCGCCAGCAGCTTGGGCCGGGACAATGAGCAGTTCTTC
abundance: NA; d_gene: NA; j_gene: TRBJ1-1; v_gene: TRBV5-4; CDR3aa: CASSLPEQLNTEAFF; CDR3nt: TGTGCCAGCAGCTTACCGGAACAGTTGAACACTGAAGCTTTCTTT
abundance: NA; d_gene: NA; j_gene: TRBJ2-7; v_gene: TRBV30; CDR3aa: CAAVGTYEQYF; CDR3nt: TGTGCGGCCGTGGGGACATACGAGCAGTACTTC
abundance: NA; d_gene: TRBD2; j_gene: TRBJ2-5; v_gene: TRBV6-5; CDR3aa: CASSSPGRETQYF; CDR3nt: TGTGCCAGCAGCTCCCCCGGGAGGGAGACCCAGTACTTC
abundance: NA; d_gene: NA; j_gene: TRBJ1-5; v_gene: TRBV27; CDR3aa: CASSTQQGTNQPQHF; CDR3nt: TGTGCCAGCAGTACCCAACAGGGTACCAATCAGCCCCAGCATTTT
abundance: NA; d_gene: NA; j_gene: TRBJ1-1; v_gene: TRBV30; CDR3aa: CAWTRRAGAVNTEAFF; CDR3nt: TGTGCCTGGACCCGGAGGGCGGGGGCGGTGAACACTGAAGCTTTCTTT
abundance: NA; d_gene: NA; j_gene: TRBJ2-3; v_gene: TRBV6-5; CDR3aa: CASSYSTGDTDTQYF; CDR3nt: TGTGCCAGCAGTTACTCTACAGGCGACACAGATACGCAGTATTTT
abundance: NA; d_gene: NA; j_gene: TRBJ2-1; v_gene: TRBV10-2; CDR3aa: CASSRAGVPNEQFF; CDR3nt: TGCGCCAGCAGCCGGGCGGGTGTCCCCAATGAGCAGTTCTTC
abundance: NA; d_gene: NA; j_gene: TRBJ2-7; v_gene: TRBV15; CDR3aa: CATSREQGPYEQYF; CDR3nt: TGTGCCACCAGCAGAGAACAGGGACCCTACGAGCAGTACTTC
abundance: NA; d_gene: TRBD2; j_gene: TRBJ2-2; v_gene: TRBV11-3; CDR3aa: CASSSRTSEQTNTGELFF; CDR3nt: TGTGCCAGCAGCTCGAGGACTAGCGAGCAGACGAACACCGGGGAGCTGTTTTTT
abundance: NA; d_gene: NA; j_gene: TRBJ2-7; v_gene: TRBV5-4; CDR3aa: CASSLGRGWEQYF; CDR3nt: TGTGCCAGCAGCCTGGGGCGCGGGTGGGAGCAGTACTTC
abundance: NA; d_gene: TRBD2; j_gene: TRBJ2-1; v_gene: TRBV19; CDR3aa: CASKAGGRNEQFF; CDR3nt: TGTGCCAGTAAAGCGGGAGGGCGGAATGAGCAGTTCTTC
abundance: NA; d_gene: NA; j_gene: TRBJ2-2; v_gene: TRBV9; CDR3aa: CASSPPLTGELFF; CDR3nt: TGTGCCAGCAGCCCCCCCCTAACCGGGGAGCTGTTTTTT
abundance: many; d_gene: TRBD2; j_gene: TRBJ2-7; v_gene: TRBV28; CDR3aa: CASSSRTSGRALGYF; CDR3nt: TGTGCCAGCAGTTCAAGGACTAGCGGGAGGGCCCTGGGGTACTTC
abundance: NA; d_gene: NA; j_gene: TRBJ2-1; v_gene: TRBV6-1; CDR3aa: CASSELERGSRFF; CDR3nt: TGTGCCAGCAGTGAATTGGAAAGAGGGAGTAGGTTCTTC
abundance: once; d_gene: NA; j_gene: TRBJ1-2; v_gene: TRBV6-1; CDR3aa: CASSDYANYGYTF; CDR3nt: TGTGCCAGCAGTGATTATGCTAACTATGGCTACACCTTC